This T cell receptor beta chain was identified during a study of CD8+ T cells in alopecia areata. Looking at the study overall: Treated patients swallowed 5 to 10 mg of oral tofacitinib twice daily.

The sample's treatment: oral pan-JAK inhibitor, 5-10 mg twice daily. Peripheral blood and lesional scalp punch biopsies came from alopecia areata patients. Trimming pared 3 bases from V and 1 base from J, leaving 12 bases between. Germline lookup yields CDR1 SQVTM and CDR2 ANQGSEA. CDR3 length equals 14 residues. TCR sequencing used cDNA made by reverse transcription of extracted RNA. Only in-frame clones appear in the TCRdb table, and some are missing; sequencing was by immunoSEQ multiplex PCR. Among about 120,000 clones listed, 61% were seen once. The V gene is TRBV29-1, the J gene TRBJ2-5; no reliable D call. This receptor was identified in a human donor with alopecia areata. Sequenced material: CD4+ T cells sorted from blood, taken at week 4, from a patient treated with tofacitinib. The CDR3 DNA reads as TGCAGCGTTGATTTAACATCAGTCCAAGAGACCCAGTACTTC. Its translation: CSVDLTSVQETQYF.